These 25 T cell receptor beta chains share one sample of origin, sequenced in a study of blood T cell repertoires in COVID-19. Assay: immunoSEQ multiplex PCR; the TCRdb copy retains only in-frame clones and omits some. The sample records approximately 260,000 clones, about 85% being singletons. The sequencing input was PBMCs or T cells enriched from blood (not recorded which). The receptors derive from a woman in her twenties or thirties with acute COVID-19.

J is TRBJ1-4 and V is TRBV9, with D possibly being TRBD1 (5 bases). The V end was cut by 4 bases, the J end by 4 bases, with 14 bases between. In germline, CDR1 is SGDLS, CDR2 YYNGEE. This CDR3 region has 15 residues. The CDR3 coding sequence is TGTGCCAGCAGCCAATCAGGGCGGAATAATGAAAAACTGTTTTTT. It yields the protein CASSQSGRNNEKLFF.

This chain uses TRBV30 with TRBJ1-6; TRBD1 matches 10 bases. Germline trimming cut 2 bases from V and 8 bases from J; bases unmatched to any gene: 12. This CDR3 is built from 17 residues. From germline, CDR1 is GTSNPN and CDR2 SVGIG (reference sequence). The CDR3 reads CAWSSTRDRGADSPLHF. CDR3 nucleotide sequence: TGTGCCTGGAGTTCTACCCGGGACAGGGGAGCGGATTCACCCCTCCACTTT. Variable domain in full (rest from reference TRBV30 and TRBJ1-6): SQTIHQWPATLVQPVGSPLSLECTVEGTSNPNLYWYRQAAGRGLQLLFYSVGIGQISSEVPQNLSASRPQDRQFILSSKKLLLSDSGFYLCAWSSTRDRGADSPLHFGNGTRLTVT.

The rearrangement links TRBV11-3 to TRBJ2-3, with D possibly being TRBD1 (5 bases). CDR1 SGHNT and CDR2 YENEEA come from the germline V gene. The V end was cut by 2 bases, the J end by 1 base, with 13 bases between. The CDR3 is 16 amino acids. CDR3 DNA sequence: TGTGCCAGCAGCTTATCAGGGAACTTTGGCACAGATACGCAGTATTTT. This encodes CASSLSGNFGTDTQYF.

The rearrangement uses TRBV5-1 and TRBJ2-7; D possibly corresponds to TRBD2 (5 bases). The V gene's germline CDR1 is SGHRS and CDR2 YFSETQ. The CDR3 length is 17 residues. Trimming removed 2 bases from V and 6 bases from J, with 24 bases in between. DNA of the CDR3: TGCGCCAGCAGCTTTAGTCCGGGGTCGGGGTCGTATAGCGAGCAGTACTTC. It yields the protein CASSFSPGSGSYSEQYF.

This chain connects TRBV28 to TRBJ2-7; 8 positions agree with TRBD1. The CDR3 is 14 residues long. Germline CDR1 MDHEN, CDR2 SYDVKM. V was clipped by 5 bases and J by 2 bases; unmatched bases: 5. Written as DNA, the CDR3 is TGTGCCAGCAGTAGCGGACAGGGAACCTACGAGCAGTACTTC. Protein product: CASSSGQGTYEQYF.

This chain connects TRBV12-3 or TRBV12-4 to TRBJ1-6, with D unresolved. This CDR3 comprises 12 residues. Trimming removed 5 bases at V and 10 bases at J, with 9 bases between. The DNA of the CDR3 is TGTGCCAGCAGTCCGACAAACTCACCCCTCCACTTT. Amino acid sequence: CASSPTNSPLHF.

The chain uses TRBV27 and TRBJ2-5; no clear D. This CDR3 is 12 amino acids long. Germline loops: CDR1 MNHEY, CDR2 SMNVEV (reference sequence). V shed 5 bases and J shed 3 bases, with 7 bases lying between them. The CDR3 region is CASSRLEETQYF. The DNA of the CDR3 is TGTGCCAGCAGTAGACTTGAAGAGACCCAGTACTTC.

The chain has TRBV10-3 and TRBJ1-5; 9 nucleotides align to TRBD1. This CDR3 spans 15 amino acids. Germline CDR1 reads ENHRY; CDR2 reads SYGVKD. V lost 2 bases to trimming and J lost 7 bases; unmatched junction nucleotides: 6. The CDR3 protein is CAISERDRGEQPQHF. The CDR3 coding sequence is TGTGCCATCAGTGAGAGAGACAGGGGGGAACAGCCCCAGCATTTT.

This sequence joins TRBV6-2 or TRBV6-3 and TRBJ2-2; tentative D call: TRBD1 (6 bases). V gave up 0 bases and J gave up 2 bases, with 16 bases separating them. Germline CDR1 reads MNHEY; CDR2 reads SVGEGT. The CDR3 consists of 18 residues. Written as DNA, the CDR3 is TGTGCCAGCAGTTACTCCTGGACAGACGGCCTTAACACCGGGGAGCTGTTTTTT. Amino acids: CASSYSWTDGLNTGELFF.

The V call is TRBV28, the J call TRBJ1-4; weak D call: TRBD1 (6 bases). Deletions cut 8 bases from V and 8 bases from J, with 15 bases between. The CDR3 covers 13 residues. Germline V CDR1 and CDR2: MDHEN, SYDVKM. The CDR3 protein is CASGSGGGEKLFF. In nucleotides, the CDR3 is TGTGCCAGCGGCTCGGGAGGGGGGGAAAAACTGTTTTTT.

The gene calls are TRBV6-5 and TRBJ2-2, with 8 bases identical to TRBD1. CDR1 is MNHEY, CDR2 SVGAGI, per germline. CDR3 length equals 16 residues. Trimming cost V 4 bases and J 3 bases; bases outside gene matches: 7. The DNA for the CDR3 is TGTGCCAGCAGTTCCCAAGGACAGGGCTACACCGGGGAGCTGTTTTTT. As protein: CASSSQGQGYTGELFF.

This chain connects TRBV18 to TRBJ1-3; TRBD1 agrees at 9 bases. This CDR3 contains 16 residues. Trimming at V came to 4 bases and at J to 3 bases, leaving 7 bases not matched to a gene. Looked up from germline, CDR1 is KGHSH and CDR2 is LQKENI. CDR3 region: CASSRLKTGGGNTIYF. DNA for the CDR3: TGTGCCAGCTCACGGTTGAAGACAGGGGGTGGAAACACCATATATTTT.

The V call is TRBV2, the J call TRBJ2-5; 11 nucleotides line up with TRBD2. From germline, CDR1 is SNHLY and CDR2 FYNNEI. V shed 6 bases and J 5 bases; nucleotides not matched to a gene: 8. The CDR3 totals 15 residues. The CDR3: CASSAFTSGSETQYF. The DNA for the CDR3 is TGTGCCAGCAGCGCCTTTACTAGCGGGAGCGAGACCCAGTACTTC.

As regards this clone: Other nucleotide sequences in the sample specify the same CDR3. The CDR3 here is CASSLGQGQETQYF. CDR3 sequence (DNA): TGCGCCAGCAGCTTGGGTCAGGGTCAAGAGACCCAGTACTTC. The chain carries TRBV5-1 and TRBJ2-5, with D perhaps TRBD1 (5 bases). The germline V and J ends were trimmed by 0 bases and 2 bases, with 8 bases remaining between them. Germline CDR1 reads SGHRS; CDR2 reads YFSETQ. The CDR3 is 14 residues long.

The sample holds one count of this clone. This chain uses TRBV9 with TRBJ2-1; TRBD2 might be the D (6 bases). This CDR3 has 11 amino acids. Germline V gives CDR1 SGDLS, CDR2 YYNGEE. The CDR3 DNA reads as TGTCCCGACACAGCGGGCAATGAGCAGTTCTTC. The encoded protein is CPDTAGNEQFF.

The chain links TRBV20-1 to TRBJ1-5; D is unclear. Trimming pared 3 bases from V and 0 bases from J, leaving 12 bases between. This CDR3 spans 15 amino acids. Germline assignment: CDR1 DFQATT and CDR2 SNEGSKA (reference sequence). CDR3 DNA sequence: TGCAGTGCTAGTCTATCCGGTTATAGCAATCAGCCCCAGCATTTT. Protein: CSASLSGYSNQPQHF.

CDR3 sequence reads: CASSLDRAGQPQHF. CDR3 bases: TGTGCCAGCAGCTTAGACAGGGCTGGTCAGCCCCAGCATTTT. The V and J genes are TRBV7-2 and TRBJ1-5; D might be TRBD1 (6 bases). CDR3 size: 14 residues. Germline CDR1 SGHTA, CDR2 FQGNSA. V was pared by 1 base and J by 6 bases, with 10 bases between.

The chain carries TRBV5-1 and TRBJ2-7, with 9 bases lining up with TRBD2. With 0 bases clipped from V and 0 bases from J, the junction kept 7 bases outside the gene matches. This CDR3 contains 17 residues. CDR1 is SGHRS, CDR2 YFSETQ, per germline. The CDR3 nucleotides read TGCGCCAGCAGCTTGGCGGCTAGCGGGGCACTCTCCTACGAGCAGTACTTC. It specifies CASSLAASGALSYEQYF.

The chain couples TRBV12-5 to TRBJ1-2, with D possibly being TRBD1 (6 bases). CDR3 length: 14 residues. The germline V and J ends were trimmed by 2 bases and 7 bases, with 14 bases remaining between them. The germline CDR1 and CDR2 sequences are LGHNT and FRNRAP. This chain's CDR3 is CASGLSGTGPGYTF. The CDR3 DNA reads as TGTGCTAGTGGTTTGTCAGGAACAGGGCCTGGCTACACCTTC.

V gene TRBV29-1 combines with J gene TRBJ1-2; D is unresolved. Germline-derived CDR1 and CDR2 are SQVTM and ANQGSEA. V lost 7 bases and J 6 bases, leaving 18 bases between the germline ends. This CDR3 spans 13 amino acids. The CDR3 DNA reads as TGCAGCGGACTAAGACCCAACTGGGATGGCTACACCTTC. Translated, it gives CSGLRPNWDGYTF.

The gene calls are TRBV5-6 and TRBJ2-7; a possible D gene is TRBD1 (7 bases). The CDR3 is 14 residues long. The ends were cut back, 7 bases at V and 3 bases at J, with 17 bases in the middle. The germline CDR1 and CDR2 sequences are SGHDT and YYEEEE. The CDR3 region is CASYPQGGHYEQYF. As DNA, the CDR3 is TGTGCCAGCTACCCTCAGGGGGGACACTACGAGCAGTACTTC.

The chain combines TRBV28 with TRBJ2-7; D ambiguous. CDR1 MDHEN and CDR2 SYDVKM come from the germline V gene. V lost 6 bases and J 5 bases, leaving 20 bases between the germline ends. The CDR3 totals 15 residues. The CDR3 loop is CASRPSGPKYDEQYF. The CDR3, as DNA: TGTGCCAGCAGGCCCTCGGGTCCTAAGTACGACGAGCAGTACTTC.

The chain is built from TRBV28 and TRBJ2-1; 11 positions agree with TRBD2. Germline lookup yields CDR1 MDHEN and CDR2 SYDVKM. With 2 bases clipped from V and 8 bases from J, the junction kept 5 bases outside the gene matches. The CDR3 extends over 15 amino acids. The chain's CDR3 is CASSLRLAGGDEQFF. The CDR3 bases are TGTGCCAGCAGTTTACGGCTAGCGGGAGGAGATGAGCAGTTCTTC.

V gene TRBV27 combines with J gene TRBJ2-1; the match to TRBD2 covers 7 bases. The CDR3 loop spans 15 amino acids. Germline values: CDR1 MNHEY, CDR2 SMNVEV (reference sequence). V lost 3 bases, J lost 2 bases, and 4 bases stayed unmatched. CDR3 coding DNA: TGTGCCAGCAGTTTCGGGCTAGCGGCCTACAATGAGCAGTTCTTC. This gives the protein CASSFGLAAYNEQFF.

The V call is TRBV2, the J call TRBJ1-6, with D unresolved. V lost 4 bases to trimming and J lost 17 bases, with 15 bases between them. CDR1 SNHLY and CDR2 FYNNEI come from the germline V gene. The CDR3 length is 12 residues. CDR3 bases: TGTGCCAGCAGTGCAAACCGGGCCGGGGTCCACTTT. Translation gives CASSANRAGVHF.